This T cell receptor beta chain was sequenced in a study of shared clonotypes between healthy human individuals. V shed 0 bases and J shed 5 bases, with 13 bases lying between them. The CDR3 length is 15 residues. Germline CDR1 reads SGHDN; CDR2 reads FVKESK. The method was immunoSEQ multiplex PCR; TCRdb's version includes in-frame clones alone and lacks a portion of them. The data show about 230,000 clones, 65% seen once. This clone appeared a few times. Sequenced: memory CD4+ T cells sorted from blood. Subset of the sample: CD45RA-negative fraction. The chain uses TRBV14 and TRBJ2-5; no firm D call. The origin of this receptor is a man aged 25 to 40 in good health. This chain's CDR3 is CASSQEHYSRETQYF. CDR3 DNA sequence: TGTGCCAGCAGCCAAGAACACTACTCCCGGGAGACCCAGTACTTC.